The 25 T cell receptor beta chains below were found in one sample sequenced in a study of blood T cell repertoires in COVID-19. Data came from immunoSEQ multiplex PCR; TCRdb stores just in-frame clones and leaves some out. This sample yields approximately 300,000 clones, of which roughly 90% are seen a single time; 3.9% belongs to the top ten. The sample comprised PBMCs or T cells enriched from blood (not recorded which). The receptors were gathered from a woman under 40 who had been exposed to COVID-19.

This clone has more than one count but fewer than ten. The V and J genes are TRBV4-1 and TRBJ2-3; D is ambiguous. Per germline, CDR1 MGHRA and CDR2 YSYEKL. Trimming cost V 4 bases and J 0 bases, with 14 bases left between them. This CDR3 comprises 16 residues. The CDR3 DNA reads TGCGCCAGCAGCCTATTACACGTCCAGAGCACAGATACGCAGTATTTT. Protein: CASSLLHVQSTDTQYF.

The chain has TRBV2 and TRBJ1-1; 7 bases line up with TRBD1. CDR1 and CDR2 from the germline V gene are SNHLY and FYNNEI. V shed 6 bases and J 1 base; nucleotides not matched to a gene: 2. This CDR3 is 13 amino acids long. The CDR3, as DNA: TGTGCCAGCAGCTGGGACAGGAACACTGAAGCTTTCTTT. Its protein product is CASSWDRNTEAFF.

The gene calls are TRBV6-5 and TRBJ1-4; 11 bases agree with TRBD1. Germline CDR1 MNHEY, CDR2 SVGAGI. The CDR3 spans 13 residues. The ends lost 7 bases at V and 8 bases at J; junction bases unmatched: 3. This CDR3 is CASNRDRGEKLFF. CDR3 DNA: TGTGCCAGCAACCGGGACAGGGGGGAAAAACTGTTTTTT.

This chain uses TRBV3-1 (or the pseudogene TRBV3-2) with TRBJ1-1; D unclear. CDR1 is LGHDT and CDR2 is YNNKEL in the germline V gene (reference sequence). This CDR3 comprises 14 residues. Trimming removed 4 bases at V and 2 bases at J, with 11 bases between. CDR3 coding DNA: TGTGCCAGCAGCCGGGAGACAACTAACACTGAAGCTTTCTTT. Translation: CASSRETTNTEAFF.

With respect to this clone: The germline gene is not matched at one end of the junction; a read error may be the cause. The CDR3 loop reads CASSLSGQGYYTF. CDR3 bases: TGTGCCAGCAGTCTATCGGGACAGGGCTACTACACCTTC. This rearrangement joins TRBV27 to TRBJ1-2; 9 positions agree with TRBD1. This CDR3 spans 13 amino acids. Germline CDR1 is MNHEY and CDR2 is SMNVEV (reference sequence).

The rearrangement joins TRBV4-2 to TRBJ1-4; 8 nucleotides align to TRBD1. The V gene end was trimmed by 4 bases and the J gene end by 7 bases; junction bases not matched to a gene: 11. The CDR3 is made up of 16 amino acids. CDR1 and CDR2 (germline): LGHNA, YNFKEQ. As DNA, the CDR3 is TGTGCCAGCAGCCTGAGAAGTGGCAGGGGGCCTGAAAAACTGTTTTTT. Its protein is CASSLRSGRGPEKLFF.

The chain carries TRBV2 and TRBJ2-7, with TRBD1 matching 7 bases. Germline V gene lookup returns CDR1 SNHLY and CDR2 FYNNEI. V shed 4 bases and J 0 bases; nucleotides not matched to a gene: 9. CDR3 length: 16 residues. In nucleotides, the CDR3 is TGTGCCAGCAGTGGAGGGACAGCCACCGCCTCCTACGAGCAGTACTTC. This translates into CASSGGTATASYEQYF. Full variable domain (rest looked up from reference TRBV2 and TRBJ2-7): EPEVTQTPSHQVTQMGQEVILRCVPISNHLYFYWYRQILGQKVEFLVSFYNNEISEKSEIFDDQFSVERPDGSNFTLKIRSTKLEDSAMYFCASSGGTATASYEQYFGPGTRLTVT.

This clone was observed once. This sequence joins TRBV19 and TRBJ1-1; tentative D call: TRBD1 (5 bases). Deletions cut 4 bases from V and 0 bases from J, with 12 bases between. This CDR3 region has 15 residues. Germline loops: CDR1 LNHDA, CDR2 SQIVND (reference sequence). The CDR3 loop is CASSTSRVMNTEAFF. The CDR3 DNA reads TGTGCCAGTAGTACGTCCAGGGTCATGAACACTGAAGCTTTCTTT.

This clone occurred once. This chain joins TRBV7-9 and TRBJ1-5; possible D gene TRBD1, 6 bases. Per the germline V gene, CDR1 is SEHNR and CDR2 is FQNEAQ (reference sequence). The CDR3 is 14 amino acids. The V end lost 7 bases, the J end lost 3 bases, and 13 bases lay between the germline ends. The CDR3 coding sequence is TGTGCCAGCACCAGACAGGCCCCCAATCAGCCCCAGCATTTT. It is translated as CASTRQAPNQPQHF.

The rearrangement joins TRBV13 to TRBJ2-2; D might be TRBD2 (6 bases). V lost 5 bases, J lost 5 bases, and 12 bases lay in between. Germline V gene sequence: CDR1 PRHDT, CDR2 FYEKMQ (reference sequence). This CDR3 spans 14 amino acids. The CDR3 bases are TGTGCCAGCAGCAAAAGACTAGTTACCGGGGAGCTGTTTTTT. Protein: CASSKRLVTGELFF.

The chain combines TRBV5-8 with TRBJ1-6; a weak D match, TRBD1 (6 bases). This CDR3 is built from 17 residues. Germline V gives CDR1 SGHTS, CDR2 YDEGEE. The V gene lost 0 bases and the J gene lost 0 bases, with 10 bases spanning the gap. The CDR3 region is CASSLVGQSSYNSPLHF. The CDR3 bases are TGTGCCAGCAGCTTGGTGGGACAAAGCTCCTATAATTCACCCCTCCACTTT.

The rearrangement joins TRBV9 to TRBJ2-3; TRBD1 is a possible D gene (7 bases). Germline values: CDR1 SGDLS, CDR2 YYNGEE. The CDR3 has 16 amino acids. Trimming shortened V by 0 bases and J by 3 bases, and 14 bases separated the two germline ends. In DNA form, the CDR3 reads TGTGCCAGCAGCGTAGTGAAGGGGGCGGGGACAGATACGCAGTATTTT. Amino acids: CASSVVKGAGTDTQYF.

This clone was recorded once. The chain combines TRBV10-3 with TRBJ1-5, with 7 bases fitting TRBD1. The J segment lost 4 bases and the V segment lost 10 bases, leaving 7 bases of the junction unmatched. Looked up from germline, CDR1 is ENHRY and CDR2 is SYGVKD. This CDR3 is built from 13 residues. CDR3: CATADRENQPQHF. Written as DNA, the CDR3 is TGTGCCACCGCAGACAGGGAAAATCAGCCCCAGCATTTT.

A single count supports this clone. The chain links TRBV10-3 to TRBJ2-3, with 7 bases that match TRBD2. V was pared by 2 bases and J by 2 bases, with 1 base of the junction left unmatched. The length of the CDR3 is 14 residues. Germline assignment: CDR1 ENHRY and CDR2 SYGVKD. CDR3 in amino acids: CAISEGRDTDTQYF. CDR3 in DNA: TGTGCCATCAGTGAGGGGAGGGACACAGATACGCAGTATTTT.

This clone was picked up a small number of times. This sequence joins TRBV7-9 and TRBJ2-2; 7 nucleotides align to TRBD1. Losses at the gene ends were 5 bases for V and 4 bases for J; bases not matched to a gene: 7. Germline CDR1 reads SEHNR; CDR2 reads FQNEAQ (reference sequence). The CDR3 is made up of 15 amino acids. CDR3 amino acids: CASSPRGLGTGELFF. DNA for the CDR3: TGTGCCAGCAGCCCGAGGGGGCTGGGCACCGGGGAGCTGTTTTTT.

The chain recombines TRBV13 with TRBJ2-7; the match to TRBD1 covers 8 bases. CDR1 and CDR2 (germline): PRHDT, FYEKMQ (reference sequence). The junction had 7 bases not matched to a gene; V was cut back by 3 bases and J by 3 bases. The CDR3 is 15 residues long. The CDR3 bases are TGTGCCAGCAGCTTGGCGGGGACAGGAAACTACGAGCAGTACTTC. This encodes CASSLAGTGNYEQYF. Full variable domain (rest looked up from reference TRBV13 and TRBJ2-7): AAGVIQSPRHLIKEKRETATLKCYPIPRHDTVYWYQQGPGQDPQFLISFYEKMQSDKGSIPDRFSAQQFSDYHSELNMSSLELGDSALYFCASSLAGTGNYEQYFGPGTRLTVT.

V is TRBV5-1 and J is TRBJ1-1; 9 bases agree with TRBD1. The CDR3 length is 13 residues. Germline-derived CDR1 and CDR2 are SGHRS and YFSETQ. With V trimmed by 5 bases and J by 10 bases, 9 bases remained unmatched. The CDR3 sequence is CASRGTGGEGAFF. In DNA, the CDR3 is TGCGCCAGCAGAGGAACAGGGGGCGAGGGAGCTTTCTTT. The variable domain in full, completed from reference TRBV5-1 and TRBJ1-1, reads KAGVTQTPRYLIKTRGQQVTLSCSPISGHRSVSWYQQTPGQGLQFLFEYFSETQRNKGNFPGRFSGRQFSNSRSEMNVSTLELGDSALYLCASRGTGGEGAFFGQGTRLTVV.

The rearrangement links TRBV2 to TRBJ2-7; D may be TRBD2 (5 bases). The V gene lost 2 bases and the J gene lost 4 bases, with 18 bases spanning the gap. This CDR3 is 16 amino acids long. CDR1 is SNHLY, CDR2 FYNNEI, per germline. The CDR3 coding sequence is TGTGCCAGCAGTGAAACCCAGGTTCTTCGGGGATACGAGCAGTACTTC. Residues: CASSETQVLRGYEQYF.

The chain uses TRBV6-5 and TRBJ1-2; 8 nucleotides match TRBD1. With 6 bases clipped from V and 7 bases from J, the junction kept 7 bases outside the gene matches. The CDR3 length is 13 residues. CDR1 is MNHEY and CDR2 is SVGAGI in the germline V gene. The CDR3 loop reads CASSLQGVSGYTF. In nucleotides, the CDR3 is TGTGCCAGCAGCTTACAGGGGGTTAGTGGCTACACCTTC.

V and J are TRBV10-3 and TRBJ2-5; 12 bases align to TRBD2. V lost 0 bases, J lost 4 bases, and 6 bases stayed unmatched. Germline CDR1 and CDR2: ENHRY and SYGVKD. The CDR3 length is 17 residues. The CDR3 DNA follows: TGTGCCATCAGTGAGTCGGCTAGCGGGGGGGGAAGAGAGACCCAGTACTTC. Translation gives CAISESASGGGRETQYF.

The chain has TRBV7-9 and TRBJ1-1; D gene ambiguous. Germline CDR1 reads SEHNR; CDR2 reads FQNEAQ (reference sequence). The CDR3 totals 13 residues. The V end lost 4 bases, the J end lost 6 bases, and 12 bases lay between the germline ends. CDR3 bases: TGTGCCAGCAGCTGGTCAGCGGGAGCTGAAGCTTTCTTT. Protein: CASSWSAGAEAFF.

The rearrangement links TRBV7-2 to TRBJ1-2; no reliable D call. The V end lost 3 bases, the J end lost 4 bases, and 15 bases lay between the germline ends. The CDR3 runs 15 residues. Per germline, CDR1 SGHTA and CDR2 FQGNSA. The CDR3 DNA is TGTGCCAGCAGCTTTCCTCTAACCTCGGGCTATGGCTACACCTTC. It codes for CASSFPLTSGYGYTF.

This chain links TRBV10-3 with TRBJ1-2; perhaps TRBD1 as D (6 bases). CDR3 length equals 12 residues. In germline, CDR1 is ENHRY, CDR2 SYGVKD. Trimming stripped 9 bases from V and 2 bases from J, with 10 bases between. The CDR3 sequence: CAIRGGNYGYTF. Written as DNA, the CDR3 is TGTGCCATTAGGGGGGGGAACTATGGCTACACCTTC.

The J gene is TRBJ2-7, the V gene TRBV11-2, with 9 positions matching TRBD1. Germline CDR1 reads SGHAT; CDR2 reads FQNNGV. The CDR3 spans 15 residues. V dropped 2 bases and J dropped 7; count of bases not matched to a gene: 9. CDR3 bases: TGTGCCAGCAGCTTAAGGCGGGACAGGGCGAGGGAGCAGTACTTC. Translation gives CASSLRRDRAREQYF.

The chain combines TRBV13 with TRBJ1-4, with a tentative D call TRBD1 (6 bases). The length of the CDR3 is 15 residues. In germline, CDR1 is PRHDT, CDR2 FYEKMQ (reference sequence). With 0 bases removed from V and 10 bases from J, the gap between germline ends came to 15 bases. Here the CDR3 DNA reads TGTGCCAGCAGCTTAGGCCATCCGGGACACCGAAAACTGTTTTTT. Its protein is CASSLGHPGHRKLFF. Full variable domain (outside the CDR3, taken from reference TRBV13 and TRBJ1-4): AAGVIQSPRHLIKEKRETATLKCYPIPRHDTVYWYQQGPGQDPQFLISFYEKMQSDKGSIPDRFSAQQFSDYHSELNMSSLELGDSALYFCASSLGHPGHRKLFFGSGTQLSVL.